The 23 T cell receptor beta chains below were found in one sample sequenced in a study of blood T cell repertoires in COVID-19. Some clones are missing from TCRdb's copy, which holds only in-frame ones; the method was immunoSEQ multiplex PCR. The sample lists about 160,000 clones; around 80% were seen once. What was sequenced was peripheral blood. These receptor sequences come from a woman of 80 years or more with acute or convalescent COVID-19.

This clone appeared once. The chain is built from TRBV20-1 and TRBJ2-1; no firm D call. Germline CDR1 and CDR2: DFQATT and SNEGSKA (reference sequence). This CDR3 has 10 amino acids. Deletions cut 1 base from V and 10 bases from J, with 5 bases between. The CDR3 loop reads CSARVEEQFF. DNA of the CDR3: TGCAGTGCTAGAGTGGAGGAGCAGTTCTTC.

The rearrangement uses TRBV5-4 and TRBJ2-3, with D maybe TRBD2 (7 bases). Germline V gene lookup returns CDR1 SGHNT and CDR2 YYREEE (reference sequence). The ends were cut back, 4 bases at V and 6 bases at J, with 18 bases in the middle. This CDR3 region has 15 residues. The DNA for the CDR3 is TGTGCCAGCAGCCCCGAGGGGGGGAGACGGGATACGCAGTATTTT. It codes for CASSPEGGRRDTQYF.

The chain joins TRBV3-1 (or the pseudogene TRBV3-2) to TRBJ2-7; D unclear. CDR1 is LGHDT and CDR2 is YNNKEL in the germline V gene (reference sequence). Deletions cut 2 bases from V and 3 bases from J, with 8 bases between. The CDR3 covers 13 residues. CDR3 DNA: TGTGCCAGCAGCCAAAGACCGGGCTACGAGCAGTACTTC. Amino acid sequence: CASSQRPGYEQYF.

CDR3 loop: CASSQDSDRKKSQAEQFF. In DNA, the CDR3 is TGCGCCAGCAGCCAAGATAGCGACAGGAAAAAATCACAGGCTGAGCAGTTCTTC. The V call is TRBV4-3, the J call TRBJ2-1; D might be TRBD1 (6 bases). The germline V gene encodes CDR1 LGHNA and CDR2 YSLEER. The CDR3 contains 18 residues. V was shortened by 0 bases and J by 9 bases, with 24 bases between the two germline ends.

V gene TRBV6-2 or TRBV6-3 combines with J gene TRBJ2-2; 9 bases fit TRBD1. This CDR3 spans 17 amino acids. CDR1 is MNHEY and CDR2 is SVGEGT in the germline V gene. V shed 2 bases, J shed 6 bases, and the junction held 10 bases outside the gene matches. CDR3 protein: CASSYAKPGQGPGELFF. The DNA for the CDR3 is TGTGCCAGCAGTTACGCGAAGCCGGGACAGGGTCCCGGGGAGCTGTTTTTT.

Here the CDR3 reads CASSRGRQGDTEAFF. CDR3 sequence (DNA): TGTGCCAGTAGTCGGGGGAGACAGGGGGACACTGAAGCTTTCTTT. The V gene is TRBV19, the J gene TRBJ1-1; 9 bases map to TRBD1. CDR1 and CDR2 from the germline V gene are LNHDA and SQIVND (reference sequence). The CDR3 has 15 residues. With 5 bases clipped from V and 3 bases from J, the junction kept 7 bases outside the gene matches.

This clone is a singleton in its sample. The CDR3 loop reads CASSLTGDLSSYGYTF. CDR3 coding DNA: TGTGCCAGCAGCTTAACAGGGGACCTTTCAAGCTATGGCTACACCTTC. The chain carries TRBV7-9 and TRBJ1-2; TRBD1 matches 7 bases. Germline V lookup: CDR1 SEHNR, CDR2 FQNEAQ (reference sequence). CDR3 length: 16 amino acids. Germline trimming cut 2 bases from V and 4 bases from J; bases unmatched to any gene: 10.

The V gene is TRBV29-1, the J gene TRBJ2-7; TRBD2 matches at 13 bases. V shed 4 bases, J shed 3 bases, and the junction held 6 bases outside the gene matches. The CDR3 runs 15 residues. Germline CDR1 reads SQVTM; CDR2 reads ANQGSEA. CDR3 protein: CSVVGTSGTDYEQYF. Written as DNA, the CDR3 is TGCAGCGTTGTAGGGACTAGCGGGACCGACTACGAGCAGTACTTC.

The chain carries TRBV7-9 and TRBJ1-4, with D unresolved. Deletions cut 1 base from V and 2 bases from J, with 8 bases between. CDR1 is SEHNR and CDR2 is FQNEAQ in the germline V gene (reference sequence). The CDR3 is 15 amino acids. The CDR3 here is CASSLVIQTNEKLFF. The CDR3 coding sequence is TGTGCCAGCAGCTTAGTGATCCAGACTAATGAAAAACTGTTTTTT.

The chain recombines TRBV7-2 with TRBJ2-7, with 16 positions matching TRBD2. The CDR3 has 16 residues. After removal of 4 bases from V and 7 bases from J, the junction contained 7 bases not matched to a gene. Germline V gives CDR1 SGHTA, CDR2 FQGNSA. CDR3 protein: CASSSPGLAGGGEQYF. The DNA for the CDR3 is TGTGCCAGCAGCTCGCCGGGACTAGCGGGAGGGGGGGAGCAGTACTTC.

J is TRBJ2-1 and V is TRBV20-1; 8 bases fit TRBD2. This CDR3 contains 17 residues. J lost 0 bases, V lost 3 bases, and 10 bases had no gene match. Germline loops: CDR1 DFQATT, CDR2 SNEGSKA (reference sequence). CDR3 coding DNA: TGCAGTGCTAGTATCTTTCTAGCGGGTAGCTCCTACAATGAGCAGTTCTTC. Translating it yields CSASIFLAGSSYNEQFF.

The CDR3 DNA is TGCGCCAGCAGCCCCCAAGGGGGGGGACAGGGGAGTCGTTTCCCCACCTTC. Translating it yields CASSPQGGGQGSRFPTF. J is TRBJ1-2 and V is TRBV5-1; 10 bases are a match to TRBD1. CDR1 is SGHRS, CDR2 YFSETQ, per germline. The CDR3 has 17 amino acids. The trim removed 4 bases at V and 13 bases at J, leaving 22 bases unmatched.

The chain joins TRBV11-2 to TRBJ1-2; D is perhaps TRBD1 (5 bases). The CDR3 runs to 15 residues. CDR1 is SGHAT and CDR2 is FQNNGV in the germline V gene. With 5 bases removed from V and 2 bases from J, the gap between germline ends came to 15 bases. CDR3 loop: CASSHRQGTNYGYTF. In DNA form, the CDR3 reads TGTGCCAGCAGCCACCGGCAGGGAACCAACTATGGCTACACCTTC.

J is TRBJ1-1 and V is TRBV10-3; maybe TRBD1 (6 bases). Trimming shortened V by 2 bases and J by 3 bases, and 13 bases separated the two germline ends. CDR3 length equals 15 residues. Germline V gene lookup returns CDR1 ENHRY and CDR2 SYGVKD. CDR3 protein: CAISERLGADTEAFF. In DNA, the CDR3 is TGTGCCATCAGTGAGAGGCTGGGGGCCGACACTGAAGCTTTCTTT.

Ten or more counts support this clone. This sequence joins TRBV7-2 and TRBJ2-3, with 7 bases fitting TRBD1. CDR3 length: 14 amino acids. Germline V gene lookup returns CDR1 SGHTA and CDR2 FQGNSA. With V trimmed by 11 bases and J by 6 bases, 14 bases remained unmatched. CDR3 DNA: TGTGCCTGGGCCTTGTACAGGGGTGCGGATACGCAGTATTTT. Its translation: CAWALYRGADTQYF. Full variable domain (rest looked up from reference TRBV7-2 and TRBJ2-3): GAGVSQSPSNKVTEKGKDVELRCDPISGHTALYWYRQSLGQGLEFLIYFQGNSAPDKSGLPSDRFSAERTGGSVSTLTIQRTQQEDSAVYLCAWALYRGADTQYFGPGTRLTVL.

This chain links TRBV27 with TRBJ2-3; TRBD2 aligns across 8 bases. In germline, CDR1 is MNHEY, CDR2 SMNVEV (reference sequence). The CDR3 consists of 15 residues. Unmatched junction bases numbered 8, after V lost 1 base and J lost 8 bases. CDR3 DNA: TGTGCCAGCAGTTTATTAGCGGGAAATTCGGTTACGCAGTATTTT. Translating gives CASSLLAGNSVTQYF.

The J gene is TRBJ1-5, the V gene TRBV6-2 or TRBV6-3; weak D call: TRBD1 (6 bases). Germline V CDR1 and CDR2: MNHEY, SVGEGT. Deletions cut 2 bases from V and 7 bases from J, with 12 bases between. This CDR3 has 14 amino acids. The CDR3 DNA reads TGTGCCAGCAGTTACGTCAGGGGCCGCCAGCCCCAGCATTTT. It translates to CASSYVRGRQPQHF.

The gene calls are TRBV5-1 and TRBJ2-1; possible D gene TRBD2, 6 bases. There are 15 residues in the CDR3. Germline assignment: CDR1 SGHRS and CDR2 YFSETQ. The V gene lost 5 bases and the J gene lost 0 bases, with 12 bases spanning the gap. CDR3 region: CASSSGTSSYNEQFF. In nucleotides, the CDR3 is TGCGCCAGCAGTAGTGGGACTTCCTCCTACAATGAGCAGTTCTTC.

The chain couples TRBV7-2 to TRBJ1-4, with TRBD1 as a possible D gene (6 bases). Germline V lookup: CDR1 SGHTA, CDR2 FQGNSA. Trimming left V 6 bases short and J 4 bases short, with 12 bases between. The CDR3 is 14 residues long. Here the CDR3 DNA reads TGTGCCAGCAGTTCGGGACAAAGTAATGAAAAACTGTTTTTT. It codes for CASSSGQSNEKLFF.

In nucleotides, the CDR3 is TGTGCCAGTAGTATAGGCAGGGGGCGGAACTATGGCTACACCTTC. Translated, it gives CASSIGRGRNYGYTF. V and J are TRBV19 and TRBJ1-2; 8 bases are a match to TRBD1. In germline, CDR1 is LNHDA, CDR2 SQIVND (reference sequence). Losses at the gene ends were 1 base for V and 2 bases for J; bases not matched to a gene: 3. The CDR3 covers 15 residues. Full variable domain (outside the CDR3, taken from reference TRBV19 and TRBJ1-2): DGGITQSPKYLFRKEGQNVTLSCEQNLNHDAMYWYRQDPGQGLRLIYYSQIVNDFQKGDIAEGYSVSREKKESFPLTVTSAQKNPTAFYLCASSIGRGRNYGYTFGSGTRLTVV.

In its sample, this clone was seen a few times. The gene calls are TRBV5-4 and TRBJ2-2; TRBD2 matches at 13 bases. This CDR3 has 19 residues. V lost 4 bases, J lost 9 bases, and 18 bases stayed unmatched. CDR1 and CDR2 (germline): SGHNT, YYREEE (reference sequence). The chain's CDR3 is CASSTLDRGGLAGARELFF. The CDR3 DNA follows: TGTGCCAGCAGCACGTTAGACAGGGGAGGACTAGCGGGGGCCCGGGAGCTGTTTTTT.

The CDR3: CASSPDSNKNIQYF. CDR3 nucleotides: TGCGCCAGCAGCCCGGACAGCAACAAAAACATTCAGTACTTC. The rearrangement uses TRBV5-1 and TRBJ2-4; a weak D match, TRBD1 (6 bases). V lost 4 bases and J 3 bases, leaving 11 bases between the germline ends. The germline gives CDR1 SGHRS, CDR2 YFSETQ. The CDR3 sequence is 14 residues long.

The CDR3 nucleotides are TGTGCCAGCAGCTTACCGGACAGGGTGAGCTCCTACAATGAGCAGTTCTTC. It is translated as CASSLPDRVSSYNEQFF. The rearrangement joins TRBV5-6 to TRBJ2-1; 8 bases align to TRBD1. In germline, CDR1 is SGHDT, CDR2 YYEEEE. The CDR3 is 17 residues long. The ends lost 2 bases at V and 0 bases at J; junction bases unmatched: 7.